This T cell receptor (beta chain) was captured in a study of cytomegalovirus exposure and HLA in healthy donors. Study-level findings and limits: Rare sequences made up most TCRs, while some public TCRs were found in many donors. A link between a missense DCLRE1C variant and TCR beta V- and J-gene trimming emerged from a later analysis.

PCR involved 60 Vbeta and 13 Jbeta primers. Profiled with immunoSEQ multiplex PCR; TCRdb holds only in-frame clones, not every one. The sample contains approximately 93,000 clones, approximately 83% of which appear only once. Germline CDR1 reads SGHRS; CDR2 reads YFSETQ. The V end was cut by 4 bases, the J end by 7 bases, with 14 bases between. The CDR3 has 14 amino acids. The table lists this clone with a few counts. What it binds is unknown. Specimen: PBMCs. This chain connects TRBV5-1 to TRBJ1-4; D may be TRBD1 (6 bases). The source of this sequence is a man between 50 and 59 years old in good health and CMV-seronegative. CDR3 in amino acids: CASSGQGQGEKLFF. Written as DNA, the CDR3 is TGCGCCAGCAGCGGCCAGGGGCAGGGTGAAAAACTGTTTTTT. The whole variable domain, filled in from reference TRBV5-1 and TRBJ1-4, reads KAGVTQTPRYLIKTRGQQVTLSCSPISGHRSVSWYQQTPGQGLQFLFEYFSETQRNKGNFPGRFSGRQFSNSRSEMNVSTLELGDSALYLCASSGQGQGEKLFFGSGTQLSVL.